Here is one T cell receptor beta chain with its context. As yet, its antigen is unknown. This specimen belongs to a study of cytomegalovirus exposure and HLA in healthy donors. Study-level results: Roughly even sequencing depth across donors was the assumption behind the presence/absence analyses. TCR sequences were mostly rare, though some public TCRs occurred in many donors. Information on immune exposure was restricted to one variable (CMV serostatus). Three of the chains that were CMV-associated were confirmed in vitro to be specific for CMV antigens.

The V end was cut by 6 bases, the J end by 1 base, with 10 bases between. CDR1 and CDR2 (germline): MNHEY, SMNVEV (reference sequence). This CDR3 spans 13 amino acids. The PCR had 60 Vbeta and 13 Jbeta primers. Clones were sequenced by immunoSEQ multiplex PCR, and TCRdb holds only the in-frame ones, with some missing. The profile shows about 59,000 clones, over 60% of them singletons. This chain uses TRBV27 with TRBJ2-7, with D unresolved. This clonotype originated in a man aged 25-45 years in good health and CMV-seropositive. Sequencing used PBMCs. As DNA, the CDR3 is TGTGCCAGCAGGTCAGACAAGTCCTACGAGCAGTACTTC. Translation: CASRSDKSYEQYF.